This T cell receptor beta chain was sequenced for a study of T cells after posttransplantation cyclophosphamide. The CDR3 has 16 residues. Germline-derived CDR1 and CDR2 are SGHVS and FQNEAQ. V trimming: 1 base; J trimming: 4 bases; junction bases outside the gene matches: 6. Study results and caveats: Donor-recipient repertoire similarity was low at 1-2 months, rising over year one. Skin or GI-infiltrating T cells shared few TRB sequences with blood. TRB clonality was highly associated with recipient CMV seropositivity and reactivation.

A marrow graft followed busulfan-fludarabine conditioning, with cyclophosphamide on days +3 and +4. Produced via immunoSEQ multiplex PCR; TCRdb's table is partial and in-frame only. This sample carries roughly 6,800 clones, about 91% of them seen once, and the ten largest clones take 10% to 15%. Notes on this clone: The antigen remains unidentified.

The rearrangement links TRBV7-8 to TRBJ2-7, with 11 bases identical to TRBD2. The sequenced sample was PBMCs, obtained roughly 190 weeks after allogeneic stem cell transplant with posttransplant cyclophosphamide. The sequence was obtained from a female patient aged 50 to 60 who received an allogeneic stem cell transplant from a related donor, was CMV-positive, and had no GVHD. Some T cells may be provided by the graft donor. CDR3 in amino acids: CASSLVRLAGRYEQYF. CDR3 DNA: TGTGCCAGCAGCTTAGTCAGACTAGCGGGAAGGTACGAGCAGTACTTC.